A single sample gave rise to the 24 T cell receptor beta chains below, sequenced in a study of blood T cell repertoires in COVID-19. Assay: immunoSEQ multiplex PCR; the TCRdb copy retains only in-frame clones and omits some. The sample shows about 210,000 clones, roughly 86% of them seen only once. Sequencing was carried out using peripheral blood. Source of these receptors: a woman between 35 and 50 years old with acute or convalescent COVID-19.

V gene TRBV7-2 combines with J gene TRBJ2-3; 8 nucleotides agree with TRBD2. This CDR3 has 15 amino acids. Germline CDR1 SGHTA, CDR2 FQGNSA. V was clipped by 11 bases and J by 4 bases; unmatched bases: 14. The CDR3 is CASDIGGGLSDTQYF. CDR3 in DNA: TGTGCCTCCGATATTGGCGGGGGGTTGTCAGATACGCAGTATTTT.

The gene calls are TRBV5-1 and TRBJ1-2; 9 nucleotides agree with TRBD1. This CDR3 is 16 amino acids long. V was pared by 4 bases and J by 6 bases, with 13 bases of the junction left unmatched. CDR1 SGHRS and CDR2 YFSETQ come from the germline V gene. The CDR3 is CASSAARGTGKDGYTF. Here the CDR3 DNA reads TGCGCCAGCAGCGCTGCTCGAGGGACAGGGAAGGATGGCTACACCTTC.

The chain is built from TRBV6-1 and TRBJ2-7, with D perhaps matching TRBD1 (6 bases). Trimming took off 2 bases at V and 3 bases at J, with 17 bases between the two ends. Germline V CDR1 and CDR2: MNHNS, SASEGT. The CDR3 runs to 16 residues. The CDR3: CASSESAQGIYYEQYF. CDR3 nucleotides: TGTGCCAGCAGTGAATCGGCGCAGGGGATTTACTACGAGCAGTACTTC.

The chain is built from TRBV4-2 and TRBJ2-7, with 11 bases that match TRBD2. This CDR3 has 15 amino acids. The junction had 12 bases not matched to a gene; V was cut back by 4 bases and J by 10 bases. CDR1 and CDR2 from the germline V gene are LGHNA and YNFKEQ. The CDR3 spells CASSRGVTSGEVQYF. Written as DNA, the CDR3 is TGTGCCAGCAGCCGGGGGGTGACTAGCGGGGAGGTCCAGTACTTC.

CDR3 sequence: CASRPPFAGTEAFF. CDR3 bases: TGTGCCAGCAGACCGCCTTTCGCGGGCACTGAAGCTTTCTTT. The chain uses TRBV27 and TRBJ1-1; D remains ambiguous. The germline CDR1 and CDR2 sequences are MNHEY and SMNVEV (reference sequence). The CDR3 is 14 amino acids. Deletions cut 6 bases from V and 4 bases from J, with 15 bases between.

In regard to this clone: Other DNA variants within this sample encode the same CDR3. The chain combines TRBV9 with TRBJ2-7; perhaps TRBD2 as D (5 bases). Trimming left V 0 bases short and J 0 bases short, with 10 bases between. In germline, CDR1 is SGDLS, CDR2 YYNGEE. The CDR3 runs 15 residues. This CDR3 reads CASSVGTGSSYEQYF. The DNA for the CDR3 is TGTGCCAGCAGCGTAGGTACGGGAAGCTCCTACGAGCAGTACTTC.

This chain joins TRBV5-4 and TRBJ2-3; the match to TRBD2 covers 8 bases. This CDR3 comprises 15 residues. CDR1 is SGHNT and CDR2 is YYREEE in the germline V gene (reference sequence). J lost 5 bases, V lost 1 base, and 6 bases had no gene match. The CDR3 protein is CASSLKELAGDTQYF. The CDR3 coding sequence is TGTGCCAGCAGCTTGAAGGAGCTAGCGGGAGATACGCAGTATTTT.

V is TRBV9 and J is TRBJ1-2, with a weak D call TRBD1 (6 bases). The CDR3 runs 16 residues. V was trimmed by 0 bases and J by 2 bases, leaving 14 bases between them. Looked up from germline, CDR1 is SGDLS and CDR2 is YYNGEE. This chain's CDR3 is CASSVDPTGYNYGYTF. DNA for the CDR3: TGTGCCAGCAGCGTAGACCCGACAGGCTACAACTATGGCTACACCTTC.

This clone was observed a few times. The V and J genes are TRBV5-6 and TRBJ2-7, with a tentative D call TRBD1 (6 bases). CDR3 length: 14 residues. V was trimmed by 4 bases and J by 2 bases, leaving 13 bases between them. Germline CDR1 and CDR2: SGHDT and YYEEEE. CDR3 amino acids: CASSHQGQPYEQYF. DNA of the CDR3: TGTGCCAGCAGCCACCAAGGACAGCCCTACGAGCAGTACTTC.

This chain uses TRBV27 with TRBJ1-1; D remains ambiguous. The CDR3 runs to 14 residues. CDR1 and CDR2 (germline): MNHEY, SMNVEV (reference sequence). The germline V and J ends were trimmed by 0 bases and 0 bases, with 5 bases remaining between them. CDR3 region: CASSLSRMNTEAFF. The CDR3 bases are TGTGCCAGCAGTTTATCGCGGATGAACACTGAAGCTTTCTTT.

This chain connects TRBV30 to TRBJ1-4; TRBD1 is a possible D gene (6 bases). Deletions cut 0 bases from V and 3 bases from J, with 14 bases between. This CDR3 is 16 amino acids long. Germline V gene data show CDR1 as GTSNPN and CDR2 as SVGIG (reference sequence). The CDR3 DNA follows: TGTGCCTGGAGTGTACCCGGACAGAGCTCTAATGAAAAACTGTTTTTT. Translating gives CAWSVPGQSSNEKLFF.

The gene calls are TRBV27 and TRBJ2-6; tentatively, D is TRBD1 (6 bases). CDR3 length: 15 residues. V lost 5 bases and J 1 base, leaving 9 bases between the germline ends. The V gene's germline CDR1 is MNHEY and CDR2 SMNVEV (reference sequence). The CDR3 DNA is TGTGCCAGCAGTCACAGGGTTTCTGGGGCCAACGTCCTGACTTTC. Translation: CASSHRVSGANVLTF.

V is TRBV4-3 and J is TRBJ2-7; TRBD1 aligns across 9 bases. The CDR3 extends over 15 amino acids. The germline V gene has CDR1 LGHNA and CDR2 YSLEER. The V segment lost 4 bases and the J segment 1 base; nucleotides outside the gene matches: 5. DNA of the CDR3: TGCGCCAGCAGCCTAGATGGGACAGGGTCCTACGAGCAGTACTTC. Amino acids: CASSLDGTGSYEQYF.

This clone was recorded only once. The genes are TRBV24-1 and TRBJ2-2, with no clear D. The CDR3 is 16 amino acids. Germline-derived CDR1 and CDR2 are KGHDR and SFDVKD. Trimming took 0 bases from V and 1 from J, leaving 8 bases between them. The CDR3 nucleotides read TGTGCCACCAGTGATTTGCTTGCAGGGAACACCGGGGAGCTGTTTTTT. It yields the protein CATSDLLAGNTGELFF.

The J gene is TRBJ2-3, the V gene TRBV7-8; the D gene is possibly TRBD2 (5 bases). The CDR3 sequence is 15 residues long. In germline, CDR1 is SGHVS, CDR2 FQNEAQ. Trimming removed 5 bases at V and 1 base at J, with 13 bases between. This chain's CDR3 is CASSPTTLRTDTQYF. The DNA for the CDR3 is TGTGCCAGCAGCCCGACTACCCTACGCACAGATACGCAGTATTTT. The whole variable domain, filled in from reference TRBV7-8 and TRBJ2-3, reads GAGVSQSPRYKVAKRGQDVALRCDPISGHVSLFWYQQALGQGPEFLTYFQNEAQLDKSGLPSDRFFAERPEGSVSTLKIQRTQQEDSAVYLCASSPTTLRTDTQYFGPGTRLTVL.

V usage is TRBV25-1 and J usage is TRBJ1-1; D possibly corresponds to TRBD1 (5 bases). Trimming took 6 bases from V and 1 from J, leaving 9 bases between them. From germline, CDR1 is MGHDK and CDR2 SYGVNS. CDR3 length: 13 amino acids. This chain's CDR3 is CASSAGWNTEAFF. In DNA, the CDR3 is TGTGCCAGCAGCGCAGGGTGGAACACTGAAGCTTTCTTT.

The chain employs TRBV6-6 and TRBJ1-2; maybe TRBD1 (5 bases). V was pared by 1 base and J by 3 bases, with 9 bases between. CDR3 size: 14 residues. The germline gives CDR1 MNHNY, CDR2 SVGAGI (reference sequence). Here the CDR3 reads CASSYYGGDYGYTF. DNA for the CDR3: TGTGCCAGCAGTTACTATGGAGGGGACTATGGCTACACCTTC.

In DNA form, the CDR3 reads TGTGCCAGCAGGATAACCGGGACAGGCCTCACAGATACGCAGTATTTT. It codes for CASRITGTGLTDTQYF. The chain links TRBV2 to TRBJ2-3, with 8 bases identical to TRBD1. V dropped 6 bases and J dropped 2; count of bases not matched to a gene: 10. There are 16 residues in the CDR3. Germline loops: CDR1 SNHLY, CDR2 FYNNEI. Drawing the rest from reference TRBV2 and TRBJ2-3, the complete variable domain is EPEVTQTPSHQVTQMGQEVILRCVPISNHLYFYWYRQILGQKVEFLVSFYNNEISEKSEIFDDQFSVERPDGSNFTLKIRSTKLEDSAMYFCASRITGTGLTDTQYFGPGTRLTVL.

The chain has TRBV9 and TRBJ2-7; TRBD2 matches 9 bases. This CDR3 comprises 16 residues. V gave up 0 bases and J gave up 5 bases; unmatched junction bases: 9. CDR1 is SGDLS, CDR2 YYNGEE, per germline. CDR3 protein: CASSVAFSGGSHEQYF. In nucleotides, the CDR3 is TGTGCCAGCAGCGTAGCGTTTAGCGGGGGTTCGCACGAGCAGTACTTC.

The chain links TRBV2 to TRBJ1-4; 10 bases line up with TRBD1. CDR1 SNHLY and CDR2 FYNNEI come from the germline V gene. Losses at the gene ends were 6 bases for V and 3 bases for J; bases not matched to a gene: 4. The CDR3 has 15 residues. CDR3 region: CASRDRGFANEKLFF. The CDR3 nucleotides read TGTGCCAGCAGGGACAGGGGGTTTGCTAATGAAAAACTGTTTTTT.

This sequence joins TRBV5-1 and TRBJ2-7; D might be TRBD2 (5 bases). V was clipped by 4 bases and J by 3 bases, with 11 bases between them. The V gene's germline CDR1 is SGHRS and CDR2 YFSETQ. CDR3 length: 13 amino acids. In nucleotides, the CDR3 is TGCGCCAGCAGCAAAGGAGGTAACTACGAGCAGTACTTC. Translated: CASSKGGNYEQYF.

V is TRBV10-3 and J is TRBJ2-1; tentatively, D is TRBD2 (6 bases). CDR1 and CDR2 (germline): ENHRY, SYGVKD. The CDR3 extends over 15 amino acids. V lost 10 bases, J lost 6 bases, and 22 bases lay in between. In DNA, the CDR3 is TGTGCCACATCTCTGGAGGGAAGGCTTGGCAATGAGCAGTTCTTC. Translation: CATSLEGRLGNEQFF.

This chain uses TRBV5-5 with TRBJ1-5; possibly TRBD1 for D (6 bases). Germline loops: CDR1 SGHKS, CDR2 YYEKEE (reference sequence). The V end was cut by 4 bases, the J end by 4 bases, with 18 bases between. The CDR3 is 16 amino acids. The CDR3 DNA sequence: TGTGCCAGCAGCCCACGACAGGATCTTCGGAATCAGCCCCAGCATTTT. Its protein is CASSPRQDLRNQPQHF.

A remark on this clone: Germline is not matched at one junction end, which may reflect a read error. The V call is TRBV13, the J call TRBJ2-7, with TRBD1 identical over 9 bases. The CDR3 runs to 12 residues. Germline assignment: CDR1 PRHDT and CDR2 FYEKMQ (reference sequence). CDR3 sequence: CASSPDRGVPHF. CDR3 bases: TGTGCCAGCAGCCCGGACAGGGGAGTACCCCACTTC.